A selection of T cell receptor beta chains follows, all from one sample in a study of identical twins. A single record per CDR3 protein comes from TCRdb applying MiXCR to the 5' RACE reads. The sample has hundreds of thousands of distinct CDR3 sequences, approximately 13% seen once. These same records also appear under a second study, on yellow fever vaccine responses in identical twins.

Sequenced input: PBMCs. Source of these receptors: a woman between 18 and 29 years old in good health. CDR3s include the opening cysteine and the closing phenylalanine or tryptophan. The D gene is left open where the match is weak. Only some rows state a clone size, as once, few, many or a class for expanded clones.

-,TRBJ1-1,TRBV10-3,-,TGTGCCATCAGTAGCAGACAGCCCGGGAACACTGAAGCTTTCTTT,CAISSRQPGNTEAFF
TRBD1,TRBJ2-2,TRBV7-9,few,TGTGCCAGCAGCTTAGCAGGGGGACAGACCGGGGAGCTGTTTTTT,CASSLAGGQTGELFF
-,TRBJ1-1,TRBV4-1,few,TGCGCCAGCAGCCAAGTCCCAGGTATGAACACTGAAGCTTTCTTT,CASSQVPGMNTEAFF
TRBD2,TRBJ2-1,TRBV13,few,TGTGCCAGCAGCTCGTCTAGCGGGAACTACCTTAACAATGAGCAGTTCTTC,CASSSSSGNYLNNEQFF
-,TRBJ1-1,TRBV6-2/TRBV6-3,few,TGTGCCAGCAGTTACGGGGGGTCTTACGGAGCTTTCTTT,CASSYGGSYGAFF
-,TRBJ1-2,TRBV4-1,-,TGCGCCAGCAGCCAAGTGAGCCTCTACACCTTC,CASSQVSLYTF
-,TRBJ2-2,TRBV27,-,TGTGCCAGCAGTTTAGGGGGCCTCCGGGTTGGGGAGCTGTTTTTT,CASSLGGLRVGELFF
TRBD1,TRBJ2-2,TRBV28,-,TGTGCCAGCAGTTTTGAGGGGGCGGTCACCGGGGAGCTGTTTTTT,CASSFEGAVTGELFF
TRBD1,TRBJ1-1,TRBV12-3/TRBV12-4,many,TGTGCCAGCAGTCTAACCGGGACAGGGGGCAACACTGAAGCTTTCTTT,CASSLTGTGGNTEAFF
-,TRBJ2-3,TRBV7-9,-,TGTGCCAGCAGCTTAATTTCCGGGACTCCAGGAGATACGCAGTATTTT,CASSLISGTPGDTQYF
-,TRBJ2-1,TRBV7-6,few,TGTGCCAGCAGCTTAGCGCTGGACGTCCGGGATCGCAATGAGCAGTTCTTC,CASSLALDVRDRNEQFF
TRBD2,TRBJ2-4,TRBV5-1,many,TGCGCCAGCAGCGCGACTAGCGGAAAAGCCAAAAACATTCAGTACTTC,CASSATSGKAKNIQYF
-,TRBJ1-3,TRBV3-1,many,TGTGCCAGCAGCCAGGCCCCAGGCGGGACTGGAAACACCATATATTTT,CASSQAPGGTGNTIYF
TRBD2,TRBJ2-1,TRBV5-1,-,TGCGCCAGCAGCTTGTCTACTAGCGGGGGGCTAAATGAGCAGTTCTTC,CASSLSTSGGLNEQFF
-,TRBJ2-1,TRBV6-2/TRBV6-3,-,TGTGCCACCCTGGGAGGTTACAATGAGCAGTTCTTC,CATLGGYNEQFF
-,TRBJ2-7,TRBV10-3,-,TGTGCCATAGCCCCGGGCTCCTACGAGCAGTACTTC,CAIAPGSYEQYF
-,TRBJ2-1,TRBV2,few,TGTGCCAGCAGTGGGCAGTTCTTC,CASSGQFF
TRBD1,TRBJ2-1,TRBV20-1,-,TGCAGTGCTAGATCCCGTGGGACAGGGAACAATGAGCAGTTCTTC,CSARSRGTGNNEQFF
-,TRBJ2-5,TRBV5-1,-,TGCGCCAGCAGCGCGGGACTTATAGGGGAGACCCAGTACTTC,CASSAGLIGETQYF
TRBD2,TRBJ2-2,TRBV20-1,few,TGCAGTGCTGTCGCTAGCGGGGTGAACACCGGGGAGCTGTTTTTT,CSAVASGVNTGELFF
-,TRBJ2-1,TRBV6-6,-,TGTGCCAGCACAAGGGACTACAATGAGCAGTTCTTC,CASTRDYNEQFF
-,TRBJ1-1,TRBV12-3/TRBV12-4,many,TGTGCCAGCAGTTTTTCCGTGCCTATGAACACTGAAGCTTTCTTT,CASSFSVPMNTEAFF
TRBD1,TRBJ1-2,TRBV5-1,-,TGCGCCAGCAGAGCCACCGGGACAGGGGGCTATGGCTACACCTTC,CASRATGTGGYGYTF
-,TRBJ1-1,TRBV12-3/TRBV12-4,-,TGTGCCAGCAGTTTCAACAGGGATCTTGAAGCTTTCTTT,CASSFNRDLEAFF
-,TRBJ1-1,TRBV5-6,-,TGTGCCAGCAGCTTGATAATCCAGCTGAACACTGAAGCTTTCTTT,CASSLIIQLNTEAFF
-,TRBJ2-1,TRBV28,many,TGTGCCTGCGGTCGGGGGGCGAGCAATGAGCAGTTCTTC,CACGRGASNEQFF
-,TRBJ1-3,TRBV20-1,few,TGCAGTGCTCACTCGGTGGGGGGAAACACCATATATTTT,CSAHSVGGNTIYF
-,TRBJ1-2,TRBV28,few,TGTGCCAGCAGTTTACCCGGACGGGTTTACACCTTC,CASSLPGRVYTF
-,TRBJ2-1,TRBV10-3,-,TGTGCCATCAGTGAGCCCCAGGGGCAGGCCTTTGAGCAGTTCTTC,CAISEPQGQAFEQFF
-,TRBJ2-7,TRBV20-1,-,TGCAGTGCTTCACCTCACCCGGGACCCACGGACGAGCAGTACTTC,CSASPHPGPTDEQYF
TRBD1,TRBJ1-6,TRBV9,-,TGTGCCAGCAGCGGAACTGGACAGGGGCGAGAATATAATTCACCCCTCCACTTT,CASSGTGQGREYNSPLHF
TRBD1,TRBJ2-1,TRBV10-1,few,TGCGCCAGCAGTGAGTCTCCCCTGGACAGGGAGAACAATGAGCAGTTCTTC,CASSESPLDRENNEQFF
-,TRBJ2-3,TRBV4-1,-,TGCGCCAGCAGCCTATCGGCCCGGGGGAGCACAGATACGCAGTATTTT,CASSLSARGSTDTQYF
TRBD2,TRBJ2-3,TRBV10-2,-,TGCGCCAGCAGTGAGAATAGCGGGGGCCTCCGAGTAGATACGCAGTATTTT,CASSENSGGLRVDTQYF
TRBD1,TRBJ2-6,TRBV27,few,TGTGCCAGCAGTTCGTGGACAGGTGGCAGCTCTGGGGCCAACGTCCTGACTTTC,CASSSWTGGSSGANVLTF
-,TRBJ2-7,TRBV5-5,many,TGTGCCAGCAGCACAAGGACTACCTGGGACGAGCAGTACTTC,CASSTRTTWDEQYF
TRBD2,TRBJ2-5,TRBV6-1,many,TGTGCCAGTGGAGGGGACTACCGGGAGACCCAGTACTTC,CASGGDYRETQYF
TRBD1,TRBJ2-1,TRBV15,few,TGTGCCACCAGCGGGGACAGGGGGCATTTTAATGAGCAGTTCTTC,CATSGDRGHFNEQFF
-,TRBJ1-1,TRBV7-2,many,TGTGCCAGCAGCAAAACAGCGAACACTGAAGCTTTCTTT,CASSKTANTEAFF
-,TRBJ2-5,TRBV12-3/TRBV12-4,-,TGTGCCAGCAGGGGAAGGTGGGGGGAGACCCAGTACTTC,CASRGRWGETQYF
-,TRBJ2-1,TRBV5-1,many,TGCGCCAGCAGCCCGGGGGGACAGTCCTACAATGAGCAGTTCTTC,CASSPGGQSYNEQFF
TRBD2,TRBJ2-2,TRBV12-3/TRBV12-4,-,TGTGCCAGCAGTTCCGGACTAGCGAACACCGGGGAGCTGCTTTTT,CASSSGLANTGELLF